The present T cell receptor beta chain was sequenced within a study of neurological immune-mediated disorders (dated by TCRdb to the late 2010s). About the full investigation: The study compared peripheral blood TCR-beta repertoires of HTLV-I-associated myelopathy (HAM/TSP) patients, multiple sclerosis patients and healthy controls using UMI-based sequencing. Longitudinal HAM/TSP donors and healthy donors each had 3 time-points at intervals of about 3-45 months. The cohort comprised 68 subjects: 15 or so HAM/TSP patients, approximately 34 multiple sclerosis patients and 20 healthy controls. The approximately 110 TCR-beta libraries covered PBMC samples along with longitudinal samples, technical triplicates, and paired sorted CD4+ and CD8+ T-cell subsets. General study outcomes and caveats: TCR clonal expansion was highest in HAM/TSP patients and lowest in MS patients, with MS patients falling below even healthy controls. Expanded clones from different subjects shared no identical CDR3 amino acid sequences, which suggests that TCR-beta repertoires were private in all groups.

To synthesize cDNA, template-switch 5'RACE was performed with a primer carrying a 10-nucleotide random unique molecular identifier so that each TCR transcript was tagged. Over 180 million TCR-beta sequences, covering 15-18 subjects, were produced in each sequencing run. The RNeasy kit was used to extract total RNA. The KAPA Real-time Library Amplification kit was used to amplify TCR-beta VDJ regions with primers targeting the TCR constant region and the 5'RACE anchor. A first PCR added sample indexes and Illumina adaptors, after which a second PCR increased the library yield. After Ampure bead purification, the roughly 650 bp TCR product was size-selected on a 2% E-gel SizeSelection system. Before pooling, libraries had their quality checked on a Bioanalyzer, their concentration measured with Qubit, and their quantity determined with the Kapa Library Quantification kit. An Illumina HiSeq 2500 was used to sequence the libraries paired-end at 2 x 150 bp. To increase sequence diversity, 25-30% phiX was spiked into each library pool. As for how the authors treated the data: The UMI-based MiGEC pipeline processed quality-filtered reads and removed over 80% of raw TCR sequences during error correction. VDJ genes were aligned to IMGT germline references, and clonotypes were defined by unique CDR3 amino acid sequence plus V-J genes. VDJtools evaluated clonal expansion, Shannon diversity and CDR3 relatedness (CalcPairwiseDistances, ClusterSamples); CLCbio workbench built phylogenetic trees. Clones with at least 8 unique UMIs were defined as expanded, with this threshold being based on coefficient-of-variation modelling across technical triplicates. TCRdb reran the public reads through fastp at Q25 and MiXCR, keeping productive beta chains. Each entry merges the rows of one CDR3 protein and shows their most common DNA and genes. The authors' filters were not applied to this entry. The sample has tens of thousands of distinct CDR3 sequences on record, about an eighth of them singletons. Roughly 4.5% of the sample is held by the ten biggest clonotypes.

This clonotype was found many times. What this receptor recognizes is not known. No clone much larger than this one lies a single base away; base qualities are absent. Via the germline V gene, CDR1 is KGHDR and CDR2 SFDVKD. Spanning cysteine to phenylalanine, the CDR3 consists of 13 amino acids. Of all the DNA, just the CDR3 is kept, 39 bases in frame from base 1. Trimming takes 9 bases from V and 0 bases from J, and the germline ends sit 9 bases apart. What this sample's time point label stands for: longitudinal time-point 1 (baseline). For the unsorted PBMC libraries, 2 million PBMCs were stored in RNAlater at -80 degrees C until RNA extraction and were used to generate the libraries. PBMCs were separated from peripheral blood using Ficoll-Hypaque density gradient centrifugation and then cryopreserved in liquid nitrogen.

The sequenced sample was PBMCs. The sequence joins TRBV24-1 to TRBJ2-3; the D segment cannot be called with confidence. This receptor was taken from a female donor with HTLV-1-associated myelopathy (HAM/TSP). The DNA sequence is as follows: TGTGCCACCGGACGTAGTAGCACAGATACGCAGTATTTT. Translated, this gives CATGRSSTDTQYF.